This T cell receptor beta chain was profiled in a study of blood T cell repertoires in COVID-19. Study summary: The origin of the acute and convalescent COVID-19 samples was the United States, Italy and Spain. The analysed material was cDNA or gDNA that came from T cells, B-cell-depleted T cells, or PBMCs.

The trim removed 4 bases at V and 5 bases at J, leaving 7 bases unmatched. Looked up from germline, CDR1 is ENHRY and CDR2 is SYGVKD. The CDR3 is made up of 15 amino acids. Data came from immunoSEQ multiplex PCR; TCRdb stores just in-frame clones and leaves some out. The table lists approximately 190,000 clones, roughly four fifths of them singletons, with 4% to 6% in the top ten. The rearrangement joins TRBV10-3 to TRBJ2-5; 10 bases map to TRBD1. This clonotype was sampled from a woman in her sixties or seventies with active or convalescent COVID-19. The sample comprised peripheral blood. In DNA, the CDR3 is TGTGCCATCAGTGCGGGGGGACAGGGGTGGGAGACCCAGTACTTC. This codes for CAISAGGQGWETQYF.